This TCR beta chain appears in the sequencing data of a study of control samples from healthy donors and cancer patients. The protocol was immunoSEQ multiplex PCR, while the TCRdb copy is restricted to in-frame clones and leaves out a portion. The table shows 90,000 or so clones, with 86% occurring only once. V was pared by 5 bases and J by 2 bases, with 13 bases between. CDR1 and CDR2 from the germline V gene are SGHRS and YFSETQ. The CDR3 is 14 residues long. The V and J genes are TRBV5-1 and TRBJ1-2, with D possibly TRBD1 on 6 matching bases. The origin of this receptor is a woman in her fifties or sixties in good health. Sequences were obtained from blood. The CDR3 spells CASRMAGENYGYTF. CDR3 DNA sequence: TGCGCCAGCAGGATGGCAGGGGAGAACTATGGCTACACCTTC. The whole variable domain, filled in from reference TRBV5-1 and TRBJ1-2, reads KAGVTQTPRYLIKTRGQQVTLSCSPISGHRSVSWYQQTPGQGLQFLFEYFSETQRNKGNFPGRFSGRQFSNSRSEMNVSTLELGDSALYLCASRMAGENYGYTFGSGTRLTVV.